The entry below describes one T cell receptor beta chain. Trimming pared 0 bases from V and 6 bases from J, leaving 12 bases between. The CDR3 is made up of 14 amino acids. Germline CDR1 reads DFQATT; CDR2 reads SNEGSKA (reference sequence). The sample is drawn from a study of blood T cells in healthy people across ages. It was with a sample-barcoded 5' primer and a J-beta primer mix that a second PCR of roughly 7 to 12 cycles was run. Each CDR3 protein gets one entry after TCRdb re-called the 5' RACE reads with MiXCR. This table holds about a million distinct CDR3 sequences, under 40% found once. This rearrangement joins TRBV20-1 to TRBJ2-1; maybe TRBD1 (6 bases). This TCR derives from a man younger than 35 in good health. Material: blood. CDR3 protein: CSARDYRVVNEQFF. The CDR3 DNA sequence: TGCAGTGCTAGAGATTACAGGGTGGTCAATGAGCAGTTCTTC.